This T cell receptor (beta chain) was sequenced for a study of vaccination and CD4 T cells after COVID-19. V was trimmed by 6 bases and J by 1 base, leaving 17 bases between them. CDR3 length: 16 amino acids. Germline CDR1 is MNHEY and CDR2 is SVGEGT. A remark on this clonotype: Antigen specificity is unknown.

The Oncomine TCR Beta short-read assay was applied to DNA of cultured CD4+ T cells. TCRdb recomputed calls from the PCR reads with MiXCR, one row per CDR3 protein. Among tens of thousands of distinct CDR3 sequences listed, around 42% were seen once. Treatment here: approximately 9-day PBMC culture with coronavirus spike peptide pools or control peptides (ViraFEST assay). Before and after vaccination, nucleocapsid antibodies were negative, indicating that healthy vaccine recipients had no prior SARS-CoV-2 infection. This chain connects TRBV6-2 or TRBV6-3 to TRBJ2-3, with D possibly called TRBD1 or TRBD2 (6 bases each). Specimen: CD4+ T cells from blood, cultured in vitro, collected before SARS-CoV-2 vaccination. This TCR was sampled from a human donor who received a COVID-19 vaccine. The CDR3 region has the DNA TGTGCCAGCAGGGGGGCAGAAGCGGGCGGCACAGATACGCAGTATTTT. Amino acids: CASRGAEAGGTDTQYF.